The 25 T cell receptor beta chains presented below share a single source sample, sequenced in a study of ipilimumab plus nivolumab after autologous stem cell transplantation. Produced via immunoSEQ multiplex PCR; TCRdb's table is partial and in-frame only. The profile shows tens of thousands of clones, 80% to 95% of them singletons. This sample comprised PBMCs, obtained in a trial of ipilimumab plus nivolumab as post-transplant consolidation. The receptors here all came from a male donor with multiple myeloma.

The rearrangement uses TRBV7-3 and TRBJ2-5; D possibly corresponds to TRBD2 (5 bases). Trimming removed 5 bases at V and 4 bases at J, with 11 bases between. Germline lookup yields CDR1 SGHTA and CDR2 FQGTGA. The CDR3 is 13 residues long. The CDR3 here is CASSDGLRETQYF. CDR3 nucleotides: TGTGCCAGCAGCGACGGACTTCGAGAGACCCAGTACTTC.

V gene TRBV2 combines with J gene TRBJ2-5, with TRBD1 matching over 12 bases. This CDR3 contains 16 residues. The V gene end was trimmed by 8 bases and the J gene end by 2 bases; junction bases not matched to a gene: 9. Germline V gene sequence: CDR1 SNHLY, CDR2 FYNNEI. This CDR3 reads CASWDRGRGKQETQYF. CDR3 nucleotide sequence: TGTGCCAGCTGGGACAGGGGGCGCGGGAAGCAAGAGACCCAGTACTTC.

This chain links TRBV4-2 with TRBJ1-3; TRBD1 matches at 7 bases. Trimming took 4 bases from V and 2 from J; bases not matched to a gene: 14. The CDR3 loop spans 18 amino acids. Germline V lookup: CDR1 LGHNA, CDR2 YNFKEQ. CDR3 in amino acids: CASSPRAVTGRTGNTIYF. The CDR3 nucleotides are TGTGCCAGCAGCCCCCGGGCAGTGACAGGGAGAACTGGAAACACCATATATTTT.

J is TRBJ2-7 and V is TRBV7-2; TRBD1 might be the D (6 bases). V lost 5 bases and J 6 bases, leaving 11 bases between the germline ends. The germline gives CDR1 SGHTA, CDR2 FQGNSA. The CDR3 runs 12 residues. This CDR3 is CASSLQGFEQYF. CDR3 nucleotide sequence: TGTGCCAGCAGCCTACAGGGTTTCGAGCAGTACTTC.

The rearrangement links TRBV5-1 to TRBJ2-3; 9 bases match TRBD2. Losses at the gene ends were 5 bases for V and 1 base for J; bases not matched to a gene: 5. There are 15 residues in the CDR3. The germline CDR1 and CDR2 sequences are SGHRS and YFSETQ. The CDR3, as DNA: TGCGCCAGCAGTCTTAGCGGGAGCGGCACAGATACGCAGTATTTT. It specifies CASSLSGSGTDTQYF.

This clone was counted between two and nine times. The genes are TRBV19 and TRBJ2-2; D unclear. The CDR3 is 14 amino acids. Germline V gives CDR1 LNHDA, CDR2 SQIVND (reference sequence). Trimming stripped 5 bases from V and 0 bases from J, with 7 bases between. CDR3 nucleotides: TGTGCCAGTAGTCAGCAGGCGAACACCGGGGAGCTGTTTTTT. Translation gives CASSQQANTGELFF.

The chain joins TRBV4-1 to TRBJ1-2, with D perhaps TRBD1 (6 bases). This CDR3 is 17 amino acids long. From germline, CDR1 is MGHRA and CDR2 YSYEKL. Trimming removed 3 bases from V and 0 bases from J, with 17 bases in between. CDR3 protein: CASSQGTLASANYGYTF. As DNA, the CDR3 is TGCGCCAGCAGCCAGGGGACACTCGCATCTGCTAACTATGGCTACACCTTC.

The J gene is TRBJ1-2, the V gene TRBV29-1, with D possibly matching TRBD1 (5 bases). Per the germline V gene, CDR1 is SQVTM and CDR2 is ANQGSEA. CDR3 length: 13 residues. V lost 4 bases and J lost 8, with 17 bases in between. This chain's CDR3 is CSVALQRGAGYTF. CDR3 DNA: TGCAGCGTTGCCCTACAAAGGGGCGCCGGCTACACCTTC.

The V gene is TRBV15, the J gene TRBJ1-1; 7 positions agree with TRBD1. Germline CDR1 and CDR2: LNHNV and YYDKDF (reference sequence). Germline trimming cut 3 bases from V and 6 bases from J; bases unmatched to any gene: 13. The CDR3 spans 16 residues. This CDR3 reads CATSSRDREGRAEAFF. CDR3 DNA: TGTGCCACCAGCAGCCGGGACAGAGAAGGTCGGGCTGAAGCTTTCTTT.

The CDR3 sequence is CASSLGVAGGEETQYF. The CDR3 DNA reads as TGTGCCAGCAGCCTCGGGGTAGCGGGGGGAGAAGAGACCCAGTACTTC. The genes are TRBV7-2 and TRBJ2-5; 10 bases line up with TRBD2. The ends lost 5 bases at V and 3 bases at J; junction bases unmatched: 9. The CDR3 is made up of 16 amino acids. Germline assignment: CDR1 SGHTA and CDR2 FQGNSA.

CDR3 in DNA: TGTGCCAGCAGGAACAGGGTGGGCAATCAGCCCCAGCATTTT. Its protein is CASRNRVGNQPQHF. This rearrangement joins TRBV27 to TRBJ1-5; D possibly corresponds to TRBD1 (6 bases). The germline gives CDR1 MNHEY, CDR2 SMNVEV (reference sequence). The CDR3 covers 14 residues. V shed 6 bases and J shed 2 bases, with 11 bases lying between them.

The CDR3 DNA sequence: TGTGCCAGTAGTATAGGGGGAAGGCTCGAAGGGGGCGCAGAACACTATGGCTACACCTTC. It translates to CASSIGGRLEGGAEHYGYTF. The chain employs TRBV19 and TRBJ1-2, with TRBD1 identical over 7 bases. This CDR3 comprises 20 residues. Germline V gives CDR1 LNHDA, CDR2 SQIVND (reference sequence). V was clipped by 1 base and J by 3 bases; unmatched bases: 20.

This clone was seen a single time. The rearrangement uses TRBV28 and TRBJ2-7; TRBD2 agrees at 9 bases. This CDR3 is built from 17 residues. Germline CDR1 is MDHEN and CDR2 is SYDVKM. With V trimmed by 5 bases and J by 5 bases, 16 bases remained unmatched. The CDR3 reads CASSPSHPREGRNEQYF. For the CDR3, the DNA is TGTGCCAGCAGTCCCTCCCACCCGCGGGAGGGCCGCAACGAGCAGTACTTC.

This clone was picked up one time. The chain is built from TRBV5-4 and TRBJ2-7; 8 nucleotides line up with TRBD2. With 0 bases clipped from V and 2 bases from J, the junction kept 4 bases outside the gene matches. This CDR3 spans 15 amino acids. Germline V gene sequence: CDR1 SGHNT, CDR2 YYREEE (reference sequence). CDR3 in amino acids: CASSLGGLVAYEQYF. In DNA form, the CDR3 reads TGTGCCAGCAGCTTGGGGGGACTAGTGGCCTACGAGCAGTACTTC.

This clone was observed a few times. J is TRBJ2-5 and V is TRBV7-2; 7 bases line up with TRBD2. Per the germline V gene, CDR1 is SGHTA and CDR2 is FQGNSA. The CDR3 totals 16 residues. V trimming: 4 bases; J trimming: 1 base; junction bases outside the gene matches: 9. CDR3 nucleotides: TGTGCCAGCAGCTCATTTGAAGCGGGGCCCCAAGAGACCCAGTACTTC. Translation: CASSSFEAGPQETQYF.

The V and J genes are TRBV5-6 and TRBJ2-7, with D unresolved. V lost 6 bases and J 2 bases, leaving 18 bases between the germline ends. The CDR3 has 15 residues. Looked up from germline, CDR1 is SGHDT and CDR2 is YYEEEE. The CDR3 DNA reads as TGTGCCAGCAACTCTTACGGGCCTGAGGCCTACGAGCAGTACTTC. This codes for CASNSYGPEAYEQYF.

The J gene is TRBJ2-7, the V gene TRBV30, with TRBD1 as a possible D gene (6 bases). There are 13 residues in the CDR3. V lost 4 bases to trimming and J lost 3 bases, with 13 bases between them. Per germline, CDR1 GTSNPN and CDR2 SVGIG (reference sequence). CDR3 residues: CAWTRGLVYEQYF. DNA for the CDR3: TGTGCCTGGACCAGGGGATTGGTCTACGAGCAGTACTTC.

This chain connects TRBV6-5 to TRBJ2-1; 7 nucleotides align to TRBD2. J lost 0 bases, V lost 2 bases, and 4 bases had no gene match. Germline CDR1 and CDR2: MNHEY and SVGAGI. This CDR3 spans 16 amino acids. The CDR3 DNA is TGTGCCAGCAGTTACGGGGTAGCGGGCTCCTACAATGAGCAGTTCTTC. It translates to CASSYGVAGSYNEQFF.

The V gene is TRBV7-2, the J gene TRBJ2-2; D not certain. V lost 1 base to trimming and J lost 5 bases, with 11 bases between them. The CDR3 consists of 15 residues. Germline V lookup: CDR1 SGHTA, CDR2 FQGNSA. CDR3 nucleotides: TGTGCCAGCAGCTTAGGAAGGGCACTAACCGGGGAGCTGTTTTTT. Its translation is CASSLGRALTGELFF.

The chain links TRBV7-9 to TRBJ2-1; weak D call: TRBD2 (6 bases). This CDR3 comprises 15 residues. Germline CDR1 SEHNR, CDR2 FQNEAQ (reference sequence). Trimming cost V 5 bases and J 4 bases, with 15 bases left between them. CDR3 sequence: CASSPGASAYNEQFF. The DNA for the CDR3 is TGTGCCAGCAGCCCCGGGGCTAGCGCTTACAATGAGCAGTTCTTC.

The V call is TRBV6-5, the J call TRBJ2-7, with unresolved D. V lost 4 bases and J lost 3, with 10 bases in between. Germline lookup yields CDR1 MNHEY and CDR2 SVGAGI. CDR3 length equals 13 residues. This CDR3 reads CASSLSSIYEQYF. The CDR3 coding sequence is TGTGCCAGCAGTTTGAGCAGTATCTACGAGCAGTACTTC.

The V gene is TRBV10-2, the J gene TRBJ1-1, with D possibly being TRBD1 (6 bases). V lost 10 bases and J lost 2, with 11 bases in between. The CDR3 totals 12 residues. CDR1 WSHSY and CDR2 SAAADI come from the germline V gene. DNA of the CDR3: TGCGCCACCGGACAGTATAACACTGAAGCTTTCTTT. This codes for CATGQYNTEAFF.

Only one count was recorded for this clone. This rearrangement joins TRBV11-2 to TRBJ1-4; 7 bases agree with TRBD1. J gave up 4 bases and V 5 bases, and 7 bases lay outside the gene matches. Germline V gene lookup returns CDR1 SGHAT and CDR2 FQNNGV. This CDR3 is 15 amino acids long. The CDR3 DNA is TGTGCCAGCAGCCTAAGGACAGGAGTTAATGAAAAACTGTTTTTT. This gives the protein CASSLRTGVNEKLFF.

The chain recombines TRBV19 with TRBJ2-1; the D gene is possibly TRBD2 (5 bases). This CDR3 has 14 residues. The germline CDR1 and CDR2 sequences are LNHDA and SQIVND (reference sequence). Trimming cost V 4 bases and J 8 bases, with 15 bases left between them. Here the CDR3 reads CASSRREGLYEQFF. In nucleotides, the CDR3 is TGTGCCAGTAGTAGGAGAGAGGGATTGTATGAGCAGTTCTTC.

This clone is categorized as medium-sized. The rearrangement uses TRBV28 and TRBJ1-3, with 7 bases fitting TRBD1. V lost 6 bases, J lost 4 bases, and 6 bases stayed unmatched. Germline V lookup: CDR1 MDHEN, CDR2 SYDVKM. The CDR3 runs 14 residues. CDR3 bases: TGTGCCAGCAGGTTGACAGGGAGGGGAAACACCATATATTTT. This translates into CASRLTGRGNTIYF.